These 24 T cell receptor beta chains were sequenced from one sample in a study of long-term antiretroviral therapy in people with HIV. Running of the v3.0 immunoSEQ assay took place at survey level. Method: immunoSEQ multiplex PCR; TCRdb's copy keeps in-frame clones and lacks some. Of roughly 17,000 clones listed, 85% to 95% were seen once; the top ten hold over 1.1%. This sample comprised unsorted PBMCs, obtained more than 10 years after starting antiretroviral therapy. The receptors were gathered from a young man with HIV.

This chain uses TRBV6-1 with TRBJ2-3; D is unclear. Germline-derived CDR1 and CDR2 are MNHNS and SASEGT. The CDR3 totals 16 residues. The germline V and J ends were trimmed by 0 bases and 2 bases, with 12 bases remaining between them. CDR3: CASSEALQTATDTQYF. Here the CDR3 DNA reads TGTGCCAGCAGTGAAGCCCTCCAGACTGCCACAGATACGCAGTATTTT.

This chain uses TRBV7-2 with TRBJ1-5; a possible D gene is TRBD1 (5 bases). Germline V lookup: CDR1 SGHTA, CDR2 FQGNSA. This CDR3 contains 13 residues. The V end lost 1 base, the J end lost 4 bases, and 5 bases lay between the germline ends. As DNA, the CDR3 is TGTGCCAGCAGCTTAGGGACAAATCAGCCCCAGCATTTT. Translated, it gives CASSLGTNQPQHF.

The rearrangement joins TRBV7-6 to TRBJ2-1; TRBD1 aligns across 7 bases. The germline V gene has CDR1 SGHVS and CDR2 FNYEAQ. V lost 5 bases and J lost 4; bases outside the gene matches: 2. The CDR3 runs 13 residues. In DNA, the CDR3 is TGTGCCAGCAGCCCGACAGGGTACAATGAGCAGTTCTTC. Protein: CASSPTGYNEQFF.

The chain carries TRBV18 and TRBJ1-5, with no clear D. The germline V gene has CDR1 KGHSH and CDR2 LQKENI. V lost 3 bases and J 4 bases, leaving 10 bases between the germline ends. The CDR3 is 14 residues long. This CDR3 is CASSPLYRNQPQHF. CDR3 in DNA: TGTGCCAGCTCACCGCTTTACCGAAATCAGCCCCAGCATTTT.

The chain employs TRBV6-5 and TRBJ2-7, with D unresolved. CDR1 is MNHEY, CDR2 SVGAGI, per germline. Trimming shortened V by 6 bases and J by 1 base, and 13 bases separated the two germline ends. CDR3 length: 14 residues. The CDR3 DNA reads as TGTGCCAGCAGCCTTACCCGAAGGTCCTACGAGCAGTACTTC. It specifies CASSLTRRSYEQYF.

The chain employs TRBV15 and TRBJ1-2; D is uncertain. V lost 3 bases, J lost 7 bases, and 12 bases lay in between. The CDR3 runs 13 residues. The germline V gene has CDR1 LNHNV and CDR2 YYDKDF (reference sequence). Here the CDR3 DNA reads TGTGCCACCAGCAGGACGTTGGGTGGTGGCTACACCTTC. Translating gives CATSRTLGGGYTF. The variable domain in full, with the rest retrieved from reference TRBV15 and TRBJ1-2, is DAMVIQNPRYQVTQFGKPVTLSCSQTLNHNVMYWYQQKSSQAPKLLFHYYDKDFNNEADTPDNFQSRRPNTSFCFLDIRSPGLGDTAMYLCATSRTLGGGYTFGSGTRLTVV.

The CDR3 DNA reads as TGTGCCAGCAGCTTGCGCGGGACAGGGTCTAGCACAGATACGCAGTATTTT. Translation: CASSLRGTGSSTDTQYF. The chain recombines TRBV5-4 with TRBJ2-3, with 9 bases identical to TRBD1. Germline assignment: CDR1 SGHNT and CDR2 YYREEE (reference sequence). V gave up 1 base and J gave up 0 bases; unmatched junction bases: 6. The CDR3 totals 17 residues.

The J gene is TRBJ2-2, the V gene TRBV4-1; D gene uncertain. Deletions cut 2 bases from V and 0 bases from J, with 1 base between. Germline CDR1 MGHRA, CDR2 YSYEKL. This CDR3 is built from 13 residues. The CDR3 DNA is TGCGCCAGCAGCCAAACGAACACCGGGGAGCTGTTTTTT. This encodes CASSQTNTGELFF.

The rearrangement uses TRBV5-8 and TRBJ2-4; a possible D gene is TRBD2 (5 bases). Germline-derived CDR1 and CDR2 are SGHTS and YDEGEE. Trimming took 0 bases from V and 0 from J, leaving 10 bases between them. The CDR3 runs 16 residues. CDR3 sequence: CASSLEEAIAKNIQYF. The CDR3 DNA follows: TGTGCCAGCAGCTTGGAGGAGGCTATAGCCAAAAACATTCAGTACTTC.

This chain joins TRBV28 and TRBJ1-2, with 7 bases that match TRBD1. The V segment lost 10 bases and the J segment 4 bases; nucleotides outside the gene matches: 9. This CDR3 spans 13 amino acids. Per the germline V gene, CDR1 is MDHEN and CDR2 is SYDVKM. The CDR3 region is CATYPDRIYGYTF. The CDR3 DNA is TGTGCCACTTATCCGGACAGGATCTATGGCTACACCTTC.

The V and J genes are TRBV21-1 and TRBJ1-3; TRBD1, the table's D call, lacks a check against the DNA. TRBV21-1 represents a pseudogene. The CDR3 has 17 residues. The CDR3 DNA reads as TGTGCCAGCAGCCATATAAGGCGACAGAGATCTGGAAACACCATATATTTT. Encoded protein: CASSHIRRQRSGNTIYF.

The V gene is TRBV10-3, the J gene TRBJ1-3; 8 nucleotides align to TRBD1. This CDR3 comprises 15 residues. The ends lost 7 bases at V and 2 bases at J; junction bases unmatched: 7. Germline values: CDR1 ENHRY, CDR2 SYGVKD. The CDR3 protein is CAINQGQGTGNTIYF. CDR3 in DNA: TGTGCCATCAATCAAGGACAGGGCACTGGAAACACCATATATTTT.

The chain carries TRBV2 and TRBJ2-7; a possible D gene is TRBD1 (6 bases). Per germline, CDR1 SNHLY and CDR2 FYNNEI. Trimming took off 7 bases at V and 4 bases at J, with 14 bases between the two ends. This CDR3 comprises 13 residues. The CDR3, as DNA: TGTGCCAGCAAACGTGGGACACAGTACGAGCAGTACTTC. It codes for CASKRGTQYEQYF.

The chain links TRBV14 to TRBJ2-7, with 7 bases aligning to TRBD2. The germline V gene encodes CDR1 SGHDN and CDR2 FVKESK. V was pared by 5 bases and J by 3 bases, with 13 bases of the junction left unmatched. CDR3 length: 16 residues. In DNA, the CDR3 is TGTGCCAGCAGCTGGGGCTTAGGCGGGGGTGACTACGAGCAGTACTTC. Amino acid sequence: CASSWGLGGGDYEQYF. Combining the CDR3 with reference TRBV14 and TRBJ2-7 gives the whole variable domain EAGVTQFPSHSVIEKGQTVTLRCDPISGHDNLYWYRRVMGKEIKFLLHFVKESKQDESGMPNNRFLAERTGGTYSTLKVQPAELEDSGVYFCASSWGLGGGDYEQYFGPGTRLTVT.

This rearrangement joins TRBV5-1 to TRBJ1-2, with TRBD1 matching over 9 bases. This CDR3 spans 16 amino acids. Germline CDR1 SGHRS, CDR2 YFSETQ. J was trimmed by 8 bases and V by 3 bases; bases with no gene match: 14. CDR3 bases: TGCGCCAGCAGCTGGGGGGCGTTGGACAGGGGTGAGGGCTACACCTTC. It translates to CASSWGALDRGEGYTF. The whole variable domain, filled in from reference TRBV5-1 and TRBJ1-2, reads KAGVTQTPRYLIKTRGQQVTLSCSPISGHRSVSWYQQTPGQGLQFLFEYFSETQRNKGNFPGRFSGRQFSNSRSEMNVSTLELGDSALYLCASSWGALDRGEGYTFGSGTRLTVV.

The chain combines TRBV7-9 with TRBJ2-1; tentatively, D is TRBD1 (5 bases). V was trimmed by 1 base and J by 5 bases, leaving 12 bases between them. The CDR3 is 15 residues long. Per germline, CDR1 SEHNR and CDR2 FQNEAQ (reference sequence). CDR3 coding DNA: TGTGCCAGCAGCTTAGAAGGGGCATTCCACAATGAGCAGTTCTTC. It is translated as CASSLEGAFHNEQFF.

This chain links TRBV6-1 with TRBJ1-2, with TRBD1 identical over 9 bases. This CDR3 region has 15 residues. Trimming took 0 bases from V and 4 from J; bases not matched to a gene: 3. Looked up from germline, CDR1 is MNHNS and CDR2 is SASEGT. CDR3 sequence (DNA): TGTGCCAGCAGTGAAGCGCCGGACAGGGGCTATGGCTACACCTTC. Its protein is CASSEAPDRGYGYTF.

This clone was observed a single time. The V and J genes are TRBV7-2 and TRBJ2-1; 7 positions agree with TRBD2. Germline values: CDR1 SGHTA, CDR2 FQGNSA. V trimming: 2 bases; J trimming: 10 bases; junction bases outside the gene matches: 14. This CDR3 has 16 amino acids. For the CDR3, the DNA is TGTGCCAGCAGCTTACGGGCGGGGGACCCGGCAGGGGAGCAGTTCTTC. This codes for CASSLRAGDPAGEQFF.

This clone occurred once. This chain uses TRBV10-2 with TRBJ1-2, with D perhaps matching TRBD1 (6 bases). The V gene lost 6 bases and the J gene lost 6 bases, with 14 bases spanning the gap. The CDR3 loop spans 13 amino acids. CDR1 is WSHSY and CDR2 is SAAADI in the germline V gene. The DNA of the CDR3 is TGCGCCAGCAGATCCTCGGCAGGGGATGGCTACACCTTC. Amino acids: CASRSSAGDGYTF.

The chain employs TRBV19 and TRBJ1-5; D remains unclear. V shed 3 bases and J shed 0 bases, with 6 bases lying between them. Germline V gene data show CDR1 as LNHDA and CDR2 as SQIVND (reference sequence). The CDR3 contains 14 residues. Here the CDR3 DNA reads TGTGCCAGTAGTATCAAGGGTAGCAATCAGCCCCAGCATTTT. Protein product: CASSIKGSNQPQHF.

The chain joins TRBV7-6 to TRBJ1-1, with D perhaps TRBD1 (6 bases). The CDR3 is 21 amino acids. Trimming shortened V by 1 base and J by 3 bases, and 30 bases separated the two germline ends. CDR1 and CDR2 from the germline V gene are SGHVS and FNYEAQ. CDR3: CASSLDGGAEGRGILHTEAFF. DNA for the CDR3: TGTGCCAGCAGCTTAGACGGGGGGGCCGAAGGCAGGGGAATTTTGCACACTGAAGCTTTCTTT.

The rearrangement joins TRBV13 to TRBJ2-7; TRBD1 aligns across 7 bases. CDR3 size: 14 residues. V trimming: 3 bases; J trimming: 2 bases; junction bases outside the gene matches: 4. Germline-derived CDR1 and CDR2 are PRHDT and FYEKMQ (reference sequence). The CDR3 sequence: CASSLGQSTYEQYF. The CDR3 nucleotides are TGTGCCAGCAGCTTGGGACAGAGCACCTACGAGCAGTACTTC.

Turning to this clone: Mismatch with germline at one junction end may stem from a read error. V is TRBV7-7 and J is TRBJ2-5; D is perhaps TRBD1 or TRBD2 (5 bases each). The CDR3 has 15 residues. Germline values: CDR1 SSHAT, CDR2 FNYEAQ (reference sequence). In DNA, the CDR3 is TGTGCTAGCAGCGGTGGGCAGGGAGAATGGGAGACCCAGTACTTC. Its translation: CASSGGQGEWETQYF.

The chain links TRBV9 to TRBJ1-1, with a weak D call TRBD1 (5 bases). The CDR3 is made up of 16 amino acids. The germline gives CDR1 SGDLS, CDR2 YYNGEE. V was clipped by 0 bases and J by 1 base, with 13 bases between them. Here the CDR3 reads CASSVGGGVTNTEAFF. DNA of the CDR3: TGTGCCAGCAGCGTAGGTGGGGGGGTGACGAACACTGAAGCTTTCTTT. Complete variable domain (other parts from reference TRBV9 and TRBJ1-1): DSGVTQTPKHLITATGQRVTLRCSPRSGDLSVYWYQQSLDQGLQFLIQYYNGEERAKGNILERFSAQQFPDLHSELNLSSLELGDSALYFCASSVGGGVTNTEAFFGQGTRLTVV.